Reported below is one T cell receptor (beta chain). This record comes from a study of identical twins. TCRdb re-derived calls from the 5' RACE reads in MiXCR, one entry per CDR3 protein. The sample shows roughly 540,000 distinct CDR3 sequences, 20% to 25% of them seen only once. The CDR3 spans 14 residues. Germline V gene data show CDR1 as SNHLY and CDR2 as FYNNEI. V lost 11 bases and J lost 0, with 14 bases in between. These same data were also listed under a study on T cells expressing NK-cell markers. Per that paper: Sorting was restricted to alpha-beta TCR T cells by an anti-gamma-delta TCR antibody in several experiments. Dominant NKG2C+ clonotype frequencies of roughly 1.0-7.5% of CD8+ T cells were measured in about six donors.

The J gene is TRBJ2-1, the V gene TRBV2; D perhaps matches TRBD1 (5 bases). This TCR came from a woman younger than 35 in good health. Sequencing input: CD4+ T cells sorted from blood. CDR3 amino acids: CAGNRKSSYNEQFF. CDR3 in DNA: TGTGCCGGCAACAGGAAAAGCTCCTACAATGAGCAGTTCTTC. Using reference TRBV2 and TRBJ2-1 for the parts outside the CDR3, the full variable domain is EPEVTQTPSHQVTQMGQEVILRCVPISNHLYFYWYRQILGQKVEFLVSFYNNEISEKSEIFDDQFSVERPDGSNFTLKIRSTKLEDSAMYFCAGNRKSSYNEQFFGPGTRLTVL.